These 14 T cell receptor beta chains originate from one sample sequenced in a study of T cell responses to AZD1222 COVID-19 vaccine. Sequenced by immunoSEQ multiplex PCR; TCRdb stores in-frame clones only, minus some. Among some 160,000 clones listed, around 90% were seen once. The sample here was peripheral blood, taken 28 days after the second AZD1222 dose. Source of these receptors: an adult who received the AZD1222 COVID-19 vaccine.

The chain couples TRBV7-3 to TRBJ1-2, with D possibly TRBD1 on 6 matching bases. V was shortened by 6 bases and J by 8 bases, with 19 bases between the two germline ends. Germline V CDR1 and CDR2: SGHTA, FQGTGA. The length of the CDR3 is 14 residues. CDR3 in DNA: TGTGCCAGCAGTAGCAGGGAGGGGGGTGAAGGCTACACCTTC. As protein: CASSSREGGEGYTF.

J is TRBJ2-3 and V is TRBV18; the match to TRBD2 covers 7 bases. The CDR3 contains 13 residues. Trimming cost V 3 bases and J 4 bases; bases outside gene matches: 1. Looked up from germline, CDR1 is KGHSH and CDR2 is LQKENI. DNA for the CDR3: TGTGCCAGCTCACCGGGGAGGGCAGATACGCAGTATTTT. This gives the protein CASSPGRADTQYF.

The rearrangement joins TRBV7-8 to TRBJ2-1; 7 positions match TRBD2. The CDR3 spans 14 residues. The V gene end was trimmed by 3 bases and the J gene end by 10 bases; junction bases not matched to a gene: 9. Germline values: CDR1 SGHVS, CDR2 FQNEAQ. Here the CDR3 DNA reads TGTGCCAGCAGCTTCGGGAGGTCGCGGAGGGAGCAGTTCTTC. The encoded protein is CASSFGRSRREQFF.

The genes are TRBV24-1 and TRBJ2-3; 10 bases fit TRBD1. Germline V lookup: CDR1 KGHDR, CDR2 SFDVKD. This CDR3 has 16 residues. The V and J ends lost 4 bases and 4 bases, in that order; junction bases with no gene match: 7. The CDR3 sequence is CATSDPRDRGSDTQYF. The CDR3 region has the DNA TGTGCCACCAGTGACCCCAGGGACAGGGGCTCAGATACGCAGTATTTT.

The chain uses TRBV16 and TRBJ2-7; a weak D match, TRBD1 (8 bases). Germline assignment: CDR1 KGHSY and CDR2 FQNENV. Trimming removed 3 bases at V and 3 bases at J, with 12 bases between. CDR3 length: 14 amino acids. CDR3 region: CASSQGGTGYEQYF. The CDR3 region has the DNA TGTGCCAGCAGCCAGGGGGGGACAGGCTACGAGCAGTACTTC.

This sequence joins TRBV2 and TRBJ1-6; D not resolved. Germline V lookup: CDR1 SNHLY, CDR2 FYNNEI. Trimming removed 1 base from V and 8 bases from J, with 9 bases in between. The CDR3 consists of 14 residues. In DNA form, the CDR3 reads TGTGCCAGCAGTGAAGGGTTCGGGTATTCACCCCTCCACTTT. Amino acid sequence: CASSEGFGYSPLHF.

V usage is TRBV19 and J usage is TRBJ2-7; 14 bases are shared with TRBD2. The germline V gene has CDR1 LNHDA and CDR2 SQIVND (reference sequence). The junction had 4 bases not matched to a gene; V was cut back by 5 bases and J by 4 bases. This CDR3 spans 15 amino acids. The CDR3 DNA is TGTGCCAGTAGTGCCCGGACTAGCGGGAGGTACGAGCAGTACTTC. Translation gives CASSARTSGRYEQYF.

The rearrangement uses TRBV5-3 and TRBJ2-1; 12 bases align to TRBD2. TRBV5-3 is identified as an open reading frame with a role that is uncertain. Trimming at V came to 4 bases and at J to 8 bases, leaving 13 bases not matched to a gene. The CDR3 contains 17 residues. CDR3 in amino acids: CARSVETSGRLYDEQFF. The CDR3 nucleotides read TGTGCCAGAAGCGTCGAAACTAGCGGGAGGCTGTACGATGAGCAGTTCTTC.

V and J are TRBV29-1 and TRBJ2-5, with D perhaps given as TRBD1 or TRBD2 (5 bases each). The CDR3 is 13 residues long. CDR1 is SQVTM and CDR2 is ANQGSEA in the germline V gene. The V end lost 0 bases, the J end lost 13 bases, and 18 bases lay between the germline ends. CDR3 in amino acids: CSVEDGVWGRGYF. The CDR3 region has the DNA TGCAGCGTTGAAGATGGCGTGTGGGGACGTGGGTACTTC.

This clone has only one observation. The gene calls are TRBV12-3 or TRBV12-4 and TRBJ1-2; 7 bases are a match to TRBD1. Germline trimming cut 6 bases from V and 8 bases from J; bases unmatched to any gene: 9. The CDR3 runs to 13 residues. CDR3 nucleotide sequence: TGTGCCAGCAGCTCGACAGGGCAGGGAGGCTACACCTTC. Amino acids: CASSSTGQGGYTF.

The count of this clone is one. The CDR3 nucleotides read TGTGCCAGCAGCTTAGCCCCAGCTATGAACACTGAAGCTTTCTTT. Its translation: CASSLAPAMNTEAFF. The chain links TRBV7-9 to TRBJ1-1, with no clear D. The CDR3 has 15 amino acids. V was cut by 0 bases and J by 0 bases, with 8 bases left in between. The V gene's germline CDR1 is SEHNR and CDR2 FQNEAQ (reference sequence).

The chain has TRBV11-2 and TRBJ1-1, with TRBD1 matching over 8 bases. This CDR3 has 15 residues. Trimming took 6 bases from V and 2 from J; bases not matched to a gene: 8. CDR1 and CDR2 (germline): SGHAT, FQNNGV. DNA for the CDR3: TGTGCCAGCAGTCTAGTCAGGGGGCGAAACACTGAAGCTTTCTTT. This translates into CASSLVRGRNTEAFF. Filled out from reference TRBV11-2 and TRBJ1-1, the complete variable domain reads EAGVAQSPRYKIIEKRQSVAFWCNPISGHATLYWYQQILGQGPKLLIQFQNNGVVDDSQLPKDRFSAERLKGVDSTLKIQPAKLEDSAVYLCASSLVRGRNTEAFFGQGTRLTVV.

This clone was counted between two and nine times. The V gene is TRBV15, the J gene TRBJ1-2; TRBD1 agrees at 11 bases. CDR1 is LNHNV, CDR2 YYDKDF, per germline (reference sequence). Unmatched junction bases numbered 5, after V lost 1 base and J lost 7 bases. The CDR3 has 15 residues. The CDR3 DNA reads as TGTGCCACCAGCAGAGTTGGACAGGGGGCGCGTGGCTACACCTTC. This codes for CATSRVGQGARGYTF.

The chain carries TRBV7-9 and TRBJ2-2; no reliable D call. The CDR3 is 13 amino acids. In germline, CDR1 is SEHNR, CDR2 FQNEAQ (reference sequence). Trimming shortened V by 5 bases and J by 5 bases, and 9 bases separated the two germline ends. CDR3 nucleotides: TGTGCCAGCAGCAGTCAGTGGACCGGGGAGCTGTTTTTT. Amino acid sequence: CASSSQWTGELFF.